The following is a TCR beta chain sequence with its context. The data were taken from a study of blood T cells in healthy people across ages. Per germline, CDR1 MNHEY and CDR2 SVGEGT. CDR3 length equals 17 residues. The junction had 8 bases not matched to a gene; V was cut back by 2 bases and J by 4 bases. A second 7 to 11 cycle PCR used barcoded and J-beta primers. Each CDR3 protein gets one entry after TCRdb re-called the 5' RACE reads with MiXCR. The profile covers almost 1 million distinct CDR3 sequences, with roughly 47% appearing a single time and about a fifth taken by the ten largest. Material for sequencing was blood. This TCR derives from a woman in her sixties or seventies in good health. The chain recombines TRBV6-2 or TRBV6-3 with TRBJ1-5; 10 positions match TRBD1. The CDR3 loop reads CASSYIRDRGLNQPQHF. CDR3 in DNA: TGTGCCAGCAGTTACATCCGGGACAGGGGTTTAAATCAGCCCCAGCATTTT.